One sample yielded the 27 T cell receptor beta chains listed below, sequenced in a study of control samples from healthy donors and cancer patients. TCRdb's copy holds only in-frame clones and misses some; the assay was immunoSEQ multiplex PCR. The sample has about 130,000 clones; just under 95% are singletons. The sequencing input was PBMCs. Receptor source: a man in his fifties or sixties with colorectal cancer.

The CDR3 region is CASSYSKMEGYGYTF. CDR3 nucleotides: TGTGCCAGCAGTTACTCGAAGATGGAGGGCTATGGCTACACCTTC. The rearrangement joins TRBV6-5 to TRBJ1-2; D is undetermined. The CDR3 extends over 15 amino acids. Germline V gene data show CDR1 as MNHEY and CDR2 as SVGAGI. V shed 0 bases and J shed 4 bases, with 12 bases lying between them.

The chain joins TRBV5-1 to TRBJ1-1; D not resolved. Germline CDR1 and CDR2: SGHRS and YFSETQ. V lost 0 bases to trimming and J lost 0 bases, with 3 bases between them. This CDR3 has 13 amino acids. CDR3 nucleotides: TGCGCCAGCAGCTTGGAACTGAACACTGAAGCTTTCTTT. It is translated as CASSLELNTEAFF.

V gene TRBV7-2 combines with J gene TRBJ1-5; D gene unclear. Germline CDR1 is SGHTA and CDR2 is FQGNSA. The germline V and J ends were trimmed by 4 bases and 1 base, with 8 bases remaining between them. This CDR3 is 14 amino acids long. CDR3 DNA: TGTGCCAGCAGCTCACTGGGGAGCAATCAGCCCCAGCATTTT. Protein product: CASSSLGSNQPQHF.

This chain links TRBV10-3 with TRBJ2-3; TRBD1 aligns across 11 bases. This CDR3 region has 16 residues. The V gene's germline CDR1 is ENHRY and CDR2 SYGVKD. The junction had 7 bases not matched to a gene; V was cut back by 5 bases and J by 3 bases. The chain's CDR3 is CAISRGTGGGTDTQYF. DNA of the CDR3: TGTGCCATCAGTAGAGGGACAGGGGGAGGGACAGATACGCAGTATTTT.

This CDR3 is CASSDTAGANVLTF. The CDR3 nucleotides read TGTGCCAGCAGTGACACTGCTGGGGCCAACGTCCTGACTTTC. The chain is built from TRBV25-1 and TRBJ2-6; D ambiguous. V shed 3 bases and J shed 2 bases, with 5 bases lying between them. The germline V gene has CDR1 MGHDK and CDR2 SYGVNS. This CDR3 is 14 amino acids long.

J is TRBJ2-2 and V is TRBV5-1, with D possibly matching TRBD1 (6 bases). Germline V gene lookup returns CDR1 SGHRS and CDR2 YFSETQ. The CDR3 spans 14 residues. V lost 4 bases to trimming and J lost 5 bases, with 12 bases between them. CDR3 residues: CASSPGTRTGELFF. The DNA of the CDR3 is TGCGCCAGCAGCCCCGGGACACGGACCGGGGAGCTGTTTTTT.

The V call is TRBV9, the J call TRBJ2-7; 8 nucleotides align to TRBD1. After removal of 3 bases from V and 7 bases from J, the junction contained 9 bases not matched to a gene. The CDR3 runs 14 residues. The germline V gene has CDR1 SGDLS and CDR2 YYNGEE. The CDR3 here is CASSAGTGEGEQYF. The DNA of the CDR3 is TGTGCCAGCAGCGCAGGGACAGGAGAGGGGGAGCAGTACTTC.

The J gene is TRBJ2-6, the V gene TRBV5-1; 10 bases agree with TRBD1. CDR3 length equals 16 residues. Germline V gene sequence: CDR1 SGHRS, CDR2 YFSETQ. J gave up 2 bases and V 4 bases, and 3 bases lay outside the gene matches. The CDR3 loop is CASSPGQGTGANVLTF. CDR3 sequence (DNA): TGCGCCAGCAGCCCGGGACAGGGGACTGGGGCCAACGTCCTGACTTTC.

The V call is TRBV5-6, the J call TRBJ1-1; no reliable D call. The germline V and J ends were trimmed by 0 bases and 3 bases, with 3 bases remaining between them. The CDR3 sequence is 12 residues long. CDR1 is SGHDT and CDR2 is YYEEEE in the germline V gene. The CDR3 sequence is CASSLEHTEAFF. The CDR3 nucleotides read TGTGCCAGCAGCTTGGAGCACACTGAAGCTTTCTTT.

The chain recombines TRBV28 with TRBJ2-7; 8 nucleotides agree with TRBD2. The CDR3 covers 15 residues. The V gene end was trimmed by 1 base and the J gene end by 2 bases; junction bases not matched to a gene: 4. The germline V gene has CDR1 MDHEN and CDR2 SYDVKM. This CDR3 is CASSLFREGPYEQYF. CDR3 DNA: TGTGCCAGCAGTTTATTCCGGGAGGGACCCTACGAGCAGTACTTC.

The V gene is TRBV5-1, the J gene TRBJ2-1; 12 bases map to TRBD2. This CDR3 contains 16 residues. Trimming removed 2 bases from V and 0 bases from J; junction bases left unmatched: 0. Germline values: CDR1 SGHRS, CDR2 YFSETQ. DNA for the CDR3: TGCGCCAGCAGCTTACTAGCGGGGGGCTCCTACAATGAGCAGTTCTTC. Translated: CASSLLAGGSYNEQFF.

This chain joins TRBV18 and TRBJ2-7; D is ambiguous. There are 11 residues in the CDR3. The germline V and J ends were trimmed by 5 bases and 1 base, with 3 bases remaining between them. Germline CDR1 and CDR2: KGHSH and LQKENI. The CDR3 nucleotides read TGTGCCAGCTCAGGGTCCTACGAGCAGTACTTC. This codes for CASSGSYEQYF.

The chain uses TRBV9 and TRBJ1-3, with D unresolved. CDR1 is SGDLS and CDR2 is YYNGEE in the germline V gene. CDR3 length: 16 residues. Trimming removed 0 bases at V and 0 bases at J, with 10 bases between. The CDR3 DNA is TGTGCCAGCAGCGTAGCTACGGCGTTCTCTGGAAACACCATATATTTT. It specifies CASSVATAFSGNTIYF.

This CDR3 reads CASSLSGEGLSTEAFF. CDR3 in DNA: TGTGCCAGCTCACTGTCGGGGGAAGGATTAAGCACTGAAGCTTTCTTT. The chain carries TRBV18 and TRBJ1-1, with a weak D call TRBD1 (5 bases). CDR3 length: 16 residues. Between the trimmed V and J ends, which lost 4 bases and 4 bases, there was a span of 19 bases. Germline V gives CDR1 KGHSH, CDR2 LQKENI.

V and J are TRBV7-2 and TRBJ1-2; a weak D match, TRBD1 (6 bases). Looked up from germline, CDR1 is SGHTA and CDR2 is FQGNSA. The CDR3 totals 15 residues. V shed 4 bases and J shed 0 bases, with 12 bases lying between them. The CDR3: CASSSSEGANYGYTF. DNA for the CDR3: TGTGCCAGCAGCTCTTCGGAGGGGGCTAACTATGGCTACACCTTC. Full variable domain (missing parts from reference TRBV7-2 and TRBJ1-2): GAGVSQSPSNKVTEKGKDVELRCDPISGHTALYWYRQSLGQGLEFLIYFQGNSAPDKSGLPSDRFSAERTGGSVSTLTIQRTQQEDSAVYLCASSSSEGANYGYTFGSGTRLTVV.

The chain links TRBV6-6 to TRBJ1-1; TRBD1 matches 8 bases. The J segment lost 4 bases and the V segment lost 0 bases, leaving 4 bases of the junction unmatched. Germline V lookup: CDR1 MNHNY, CDR2 SVGAGI (reference sequence). This CDR3 has 15 residues. CDR3 in DNA: TGTGCCAGCAGTTACTCACAGGGGGTTGGCACTGAAGCTTTCTTT. Protein: CASSYSQGVGTEAFF.

A few counts support this clone. The rearrangement joins TRBV9 to TRBJ1-1, with D uncertain. CDR1 SGDLS and CDR2 YYNGEE come from the germline V gene. The germline V and J ends were trimmed by 4 bases and 5 bases, with 15 bases remaining between them. This CDR3 is built from 14 residues. CDR3 sequence (DNA): TGTGCCAGCAGCCCCGTGGGTGAAACAACTGAAGCTTTCTTT. Protein sequence: CASSPVGETTEAFF. The whole variable domain, remainder taken from reference TRBV9 and TRBJ1-1, is DSGVTQTPKHLITATGQRVTLRCSPRSGDLSVYWYQQSLDQGLQFLIQYYNGEERAKGNILERFSAQQFPDLHSELNLSSLELGDSALYFCASSPVGETTEAFFGQGTRLTVV.

The chain employs TRBV11-2 and TRBJ1-4; D remains unclear. This CDR3 is built from 15 residues. V gave up 0 bases and J gave up 3 bases, with 8 bases separating them. CDR1 and CDR2 from the germline V gene are SGHAT and FQNNGV. The CDR3 nucleotides are TGTGCCAGCAGCTTAGAGGGTCTGGCTAATGAAAAACTGTTTTTT. This encodes CASSLEGLANEKLFF.

This chain links TRBV4-1 with TRBJ2-3, with TRBD2 as a possible D gene (6 bases). The CDR3 totals 12 residues. Germline assignment: CDR1 MGHRA and CDR2 YSYEKL. Trimming took 8 bases from V and 5 from J, leaving 11 bases between them. CDR3: CASCGGGDTQYF. DNA of the CDR3: TGCGCCAGCTGTGGGGGAGGAGATACGCAGTATTTT.

V usage is TRBV5-1 and J usage is TRBJ1-1; no firm D call. Trimming pared 0 bases from V and 7 bases from J, leaving 7 bases between. This CDR3 region has 12 residues. The germline CDR1 and CDR2 sequences are SGHRS and YFSETQ. The CDR3 spells CASSLAGIEAFF. The CDR3 nucleotides are TGCGCCAGCAGCTTGGCGGGGATTGAAGCTTTCTTT.

V and J are TRBV5-1 and TRBJ1-2; D not resolved. CDR1 and CDR2 from the germline V gene are SGHRS and YFSETQ. V shed 0 bases and J shed 5 bases, with 11 bases lying between them. This CDR3 contains 14 residues. The CDR3 here is CASSLARTGYGYTF. DNA of the CDR3: TGCGCCAGCAGCTTGGCCCGAACTGGATATGGCTACACCTTC.

The genes are TRBV2 and TRBJ2-3; 12 bases match TRBD2. CDR3 length equals 15 residues. J gave up 4 bases and V 5 bases, and 4 bases lay outside the gene matches. Germline V gene data show CDR1 as SNHLY and CDR2 as FYNNEI. The DNA for the CDR3 is TGTGCCAGCAGTACGGGACTAGCGGGCCCAGATACGCAGTATTTT. Its protein product is CASSTGLAGPDTQYF.

V usage is TRBV18 and J usage is TRBJ1-2; D gene ambiguous. Between the trimmed V and J ends, which lost 6 bases and 2 bases, there was a span of 10 bases. CDR1 KGHSH and CDR2 LQKENI come from the germline V gene. CDR3 length: 13 residues. The CDR3 DNA sequence: TGTGCCAGCTCCGGCAAAAGCAACTATGGCTACACCTTC. Translating gives CASSGKSNYGYTF.

The chain uses TRBV10-3 and TRBJ2-3; 7 nucleotides match TRBD2. This CDR3 has 15 residues. CDR1 and CDR2 from the germline V gene are ENHRY and SYGVKD. Trimming cost V 5 bases and J 1 base; bases outside gene matches: 6. The DNA of the CDR3 is TGTGCCATCAGTCCTCAGCGGGGCCGCACAGATACGCAGTATTTT. Translating it yields CAISPQRGRTDTQYF.

This sequence joins TRBV28 and TRBJ1-3, with 7 bases matching TRBD1. The CDR3 has 14 residues. CDR1 and CDR2 from the germline V gene are MDHEN and SYDVKM. The V segment lost 5 bases and the J segment 4 bases; nucleotides outside the gene matches: 5. Here the CDR3 DNA reads TGTGCCAGCAGTCAGACAGGGTTGGGAAACACCATATATTTT. Its translation is CASSQTGLGNTIYF.

The chain recombines TRBV29-1 with TRBJ1-3; D perhaps matches TRBD1 (6 bases). Trimming stripped 4 bases from V and 0 bases from J, with 19 bases between. The length of the CDR3 is 17 residues. CDR1 SQVTM and CDR2 ANQGSEA come from the germline V gene. DNA for the CDR3: TGCAGCGTTGTTGGGGTGAGCGGCAGGGGCTCTGGAAACACCATATATTTT. It encodes CSVVGVSGRGSGNTIYF. Full variable domain (rest looked up from reference TRBV29-1 and TRBJ1-3): SAVISQKPSRDICQRGTSLTIQCQVDSQVTMMFWYRQQPGQSLTLIATANQGSEATYESGFVIDKFPISRPNLTFSTLTVSNMSPEDSSIYLCSVVGVSGRGSGNTIYFGEGSWLTVV.

The gene calls are TRBV5-8 and TRBJ2-1, with a weak D call TRBD2 (5 bases). The germline V gene encodes CDR1 SGHTS and CDR2 YDEGEE. There are 15 residues in the CDR3. The germline V and J ends were trimmed by 4 bases and 7 bases, with 18 bases remaining between them. CDR3 DNA sequence: TGTGCCAGCAGCCGCGGGCAGTGGGTCGCGAATGAGCAGTTCTTC. Protein sequence: CASSRGQWVANEQFF.